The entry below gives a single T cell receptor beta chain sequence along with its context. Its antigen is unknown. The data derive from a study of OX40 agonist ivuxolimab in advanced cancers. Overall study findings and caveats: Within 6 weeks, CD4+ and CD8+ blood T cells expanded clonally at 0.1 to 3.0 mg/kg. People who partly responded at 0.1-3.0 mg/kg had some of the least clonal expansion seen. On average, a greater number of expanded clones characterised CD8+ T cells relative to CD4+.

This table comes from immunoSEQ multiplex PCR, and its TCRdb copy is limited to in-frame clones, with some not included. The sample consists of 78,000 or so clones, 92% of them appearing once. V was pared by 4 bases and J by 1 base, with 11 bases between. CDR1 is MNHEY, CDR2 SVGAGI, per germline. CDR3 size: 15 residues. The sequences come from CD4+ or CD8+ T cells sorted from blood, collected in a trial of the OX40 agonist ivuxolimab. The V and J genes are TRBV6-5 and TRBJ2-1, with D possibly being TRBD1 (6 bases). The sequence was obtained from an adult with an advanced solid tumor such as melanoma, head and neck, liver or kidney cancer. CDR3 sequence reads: CASSSGQTSYNEQFF. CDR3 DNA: TGTGCCAGCAGTTCCGGACAGACTTCCTACAATGAGCAGTTCTTC.